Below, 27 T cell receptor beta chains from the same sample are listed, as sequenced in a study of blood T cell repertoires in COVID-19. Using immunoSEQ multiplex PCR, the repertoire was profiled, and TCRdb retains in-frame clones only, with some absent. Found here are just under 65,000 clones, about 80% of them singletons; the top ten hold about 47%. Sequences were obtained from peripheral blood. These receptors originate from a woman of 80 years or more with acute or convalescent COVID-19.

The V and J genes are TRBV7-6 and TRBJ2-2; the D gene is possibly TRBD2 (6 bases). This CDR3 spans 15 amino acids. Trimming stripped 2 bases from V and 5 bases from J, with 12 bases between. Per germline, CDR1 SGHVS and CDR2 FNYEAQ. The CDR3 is CASSLSQGGTGELFF. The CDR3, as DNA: TGTGCCAGCAGCTTAAGCCAGGGAGGAACCGGGGAGCTGTTTTTT. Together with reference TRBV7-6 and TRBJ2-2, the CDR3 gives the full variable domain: GAGVSQSPRYKVTKRGQDVALRCDPISGHVSLYWYRQALGQGPEFLTYFNYEAQQDKSGLPNDRFSAERPEGSISTLTIQRTEQRDSAMYRCASSLSQGGTGELFFGEGSRLTVL.

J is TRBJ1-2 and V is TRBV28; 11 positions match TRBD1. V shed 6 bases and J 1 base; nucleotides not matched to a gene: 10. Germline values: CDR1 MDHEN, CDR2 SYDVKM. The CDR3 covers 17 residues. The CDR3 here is CASRGEGQGVSNYGYTF. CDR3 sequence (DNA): TGTGCCAGCAGGGGAGAGGGACAGGGGGTTAGTAACTATGGCTACACCTTC.

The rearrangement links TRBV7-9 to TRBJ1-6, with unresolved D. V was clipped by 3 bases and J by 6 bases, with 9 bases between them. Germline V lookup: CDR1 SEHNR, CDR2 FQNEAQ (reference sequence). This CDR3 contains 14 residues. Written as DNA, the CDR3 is TGTGCCAGCAGCTTGGGCCAGCTTAATTCACCCCTCCACTTT. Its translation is CASSLGQLNSPLHF.

Here the CDR3 reads CASSLARSGTDNSPQHF. The CDR3 nucleotides are TGTGCCAGCAGCTTAGCGCGCTCCGGGACTGACAATTCGCCCCAGCATTTT. This rearrangement joins TRBV7-9 to TRBJ1-5, with a possible D match to TRBD1 (5 bases). Trimming took 0 bases from V and 9 from J, leaving 21 bases between them. CDR1 SEHNR and CDR2 FQNEAQ come from the germline V gene (reference sequence). The CDR3 runs 17 residues.

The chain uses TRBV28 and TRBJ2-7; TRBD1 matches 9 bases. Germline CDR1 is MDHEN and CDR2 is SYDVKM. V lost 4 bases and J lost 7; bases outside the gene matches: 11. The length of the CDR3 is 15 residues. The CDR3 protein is CASSSPGQGTTEQYF. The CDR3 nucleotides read TGTGCCAGCAGTTCCCCGGGACAGGGTACTACGGAGCAGTACTTC.

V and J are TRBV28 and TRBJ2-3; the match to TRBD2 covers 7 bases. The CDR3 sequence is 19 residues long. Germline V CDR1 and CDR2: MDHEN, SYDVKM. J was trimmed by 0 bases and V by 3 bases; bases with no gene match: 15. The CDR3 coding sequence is TGTGCCAGCAGTTTGGTTTGGGTTGGTTGGGGAGGGAGCACAGATACGCAGTATTTT. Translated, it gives CASSLVWVGWGGSTDTQYF.

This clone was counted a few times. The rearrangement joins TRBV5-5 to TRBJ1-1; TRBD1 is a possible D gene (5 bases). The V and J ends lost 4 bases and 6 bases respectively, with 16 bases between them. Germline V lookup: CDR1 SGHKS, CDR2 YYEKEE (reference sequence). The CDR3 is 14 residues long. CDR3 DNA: TGTGCCAGCAGCCCGGTCGGGGGGTCCTCTGAAGCTTTCTTT. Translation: CASSPVGGSSEAFF.

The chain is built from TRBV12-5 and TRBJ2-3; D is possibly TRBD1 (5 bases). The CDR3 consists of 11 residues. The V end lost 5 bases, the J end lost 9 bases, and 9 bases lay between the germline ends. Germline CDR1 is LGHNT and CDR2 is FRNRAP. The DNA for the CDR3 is TGTGCTAGTGGTCCAAGGGGAACGCAGTATTTT. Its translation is CASGPRGTQYF.

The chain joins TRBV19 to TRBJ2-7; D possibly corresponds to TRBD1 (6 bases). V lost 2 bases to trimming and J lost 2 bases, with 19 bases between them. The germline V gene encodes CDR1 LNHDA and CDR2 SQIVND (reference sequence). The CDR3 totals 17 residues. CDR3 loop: CASSICFFVDSTYEQYF. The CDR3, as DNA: TGTGCCAGTAGTATATGTTTCTTCGTGGACAGTACCTACGAGCAGTACTTC.

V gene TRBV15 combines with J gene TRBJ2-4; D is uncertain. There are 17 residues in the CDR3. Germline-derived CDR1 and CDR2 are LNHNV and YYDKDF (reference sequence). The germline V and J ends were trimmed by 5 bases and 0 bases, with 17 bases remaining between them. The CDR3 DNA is TGTGCCACCAGCCCACGGAGAGTGGCCCTAGCCAAAAACATTCAGTACTTC. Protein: CATSPRRVALAKNIQYF.

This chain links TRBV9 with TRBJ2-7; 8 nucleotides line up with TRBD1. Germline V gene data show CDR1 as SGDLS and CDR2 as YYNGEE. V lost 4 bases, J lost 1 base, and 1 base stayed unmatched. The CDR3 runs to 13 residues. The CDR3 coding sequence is TGTGCCAGCAGCCGGGACAGGTCCTACGAGCAGTACTTC. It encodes CASSRDRSYEQYF.

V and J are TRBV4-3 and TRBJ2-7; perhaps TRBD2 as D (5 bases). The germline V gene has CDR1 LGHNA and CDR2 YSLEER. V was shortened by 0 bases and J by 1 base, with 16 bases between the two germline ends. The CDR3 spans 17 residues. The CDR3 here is CASSQDLRATSSYEQYF. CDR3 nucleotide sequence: TGCGCCAGCAGCCAAGATTTGAGGGCTACCAGTTCCTACGAGCAGTACTTC.

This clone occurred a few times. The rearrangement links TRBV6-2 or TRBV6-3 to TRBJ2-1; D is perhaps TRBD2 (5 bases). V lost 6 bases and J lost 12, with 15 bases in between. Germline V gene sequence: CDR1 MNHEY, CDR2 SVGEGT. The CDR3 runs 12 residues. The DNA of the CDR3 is TGTGCCAGCAGCCTGGGCGCAGGAGGGCAGTTCTTC. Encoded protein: CASSLGAGGQFF.

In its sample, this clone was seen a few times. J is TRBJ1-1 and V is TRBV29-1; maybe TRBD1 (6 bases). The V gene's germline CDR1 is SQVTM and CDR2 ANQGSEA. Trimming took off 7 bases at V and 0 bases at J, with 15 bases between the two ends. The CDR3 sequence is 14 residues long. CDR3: CSAKQGPMNTEAFF. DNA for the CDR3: TGCAGCGCAAAACAGGGCCCCATGAACACTGAAGCTTTCTTT.

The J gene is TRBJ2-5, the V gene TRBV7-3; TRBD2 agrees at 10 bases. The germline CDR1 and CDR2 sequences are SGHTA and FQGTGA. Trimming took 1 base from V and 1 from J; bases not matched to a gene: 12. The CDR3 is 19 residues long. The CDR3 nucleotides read TGTGCCAGCAGCTTAAGGCCCAGGCCGGGACTAGCGCCCCAAGAGACCCAGTACTTC. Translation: CASSLRPRPGLAPQETQYF.

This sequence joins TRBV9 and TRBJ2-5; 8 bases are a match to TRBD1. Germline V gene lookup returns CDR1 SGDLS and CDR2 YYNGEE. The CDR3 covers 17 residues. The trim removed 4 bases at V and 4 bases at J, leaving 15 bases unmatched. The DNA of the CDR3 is TGTGCCAGCAGCCCCGACAGGGGCCTCGTTTGGGGAGAGACCCAGTACTTC. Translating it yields CASSPDRGLVWGETQYF.

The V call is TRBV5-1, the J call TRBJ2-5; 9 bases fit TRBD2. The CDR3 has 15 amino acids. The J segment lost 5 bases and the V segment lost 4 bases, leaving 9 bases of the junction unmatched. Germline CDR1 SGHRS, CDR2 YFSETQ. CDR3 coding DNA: TGCGCCAGCAGCGAAGTGACTAGCGGAGGGGAGACCCAGTACTTC. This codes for CASSEVTSGGETQYF.

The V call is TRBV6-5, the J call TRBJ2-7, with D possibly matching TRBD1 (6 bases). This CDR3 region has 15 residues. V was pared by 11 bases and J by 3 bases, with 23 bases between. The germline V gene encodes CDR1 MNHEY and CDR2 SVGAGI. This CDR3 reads CALTSRQAPNYEQYF. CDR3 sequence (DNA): TGTGCCCTGACATCGCGACAGGCACCAAACTACGAGCAGTACTTC.

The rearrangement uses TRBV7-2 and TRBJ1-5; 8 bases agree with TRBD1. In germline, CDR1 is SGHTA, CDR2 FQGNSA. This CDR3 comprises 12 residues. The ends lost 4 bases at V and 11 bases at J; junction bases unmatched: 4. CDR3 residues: CASSYDRGSQHF. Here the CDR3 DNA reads TGTGCCAGCAGCTACGACAGGGGTTCCCAGCATTTT.

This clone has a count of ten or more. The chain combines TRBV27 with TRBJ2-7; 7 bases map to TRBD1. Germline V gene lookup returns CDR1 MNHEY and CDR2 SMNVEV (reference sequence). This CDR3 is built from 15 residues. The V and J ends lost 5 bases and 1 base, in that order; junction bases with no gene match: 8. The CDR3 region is CASSDTGTVSYEQYF. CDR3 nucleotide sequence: TGTGCCAGCAGTGACACCGGGACAGTATCCTACGAGCAGTACTTC.

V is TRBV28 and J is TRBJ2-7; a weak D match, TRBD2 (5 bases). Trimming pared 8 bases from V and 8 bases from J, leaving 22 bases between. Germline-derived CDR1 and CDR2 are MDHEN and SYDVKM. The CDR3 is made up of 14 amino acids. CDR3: CASRMGGEGWKQYF. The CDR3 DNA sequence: TGTGCCAGCCGCATGGGCGGTGAGGGCTGGAAGCAGTACTTC.

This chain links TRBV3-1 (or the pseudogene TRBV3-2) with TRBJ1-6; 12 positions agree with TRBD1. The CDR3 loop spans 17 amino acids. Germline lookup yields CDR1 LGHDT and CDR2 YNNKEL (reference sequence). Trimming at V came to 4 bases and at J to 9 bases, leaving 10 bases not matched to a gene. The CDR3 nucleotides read TGTGCCAGCAGCCCCCGGGACAGGGGGCGATTTGTTTCACCCCTCCACTTT. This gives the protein CASSPRDRGRFVSPLHF.

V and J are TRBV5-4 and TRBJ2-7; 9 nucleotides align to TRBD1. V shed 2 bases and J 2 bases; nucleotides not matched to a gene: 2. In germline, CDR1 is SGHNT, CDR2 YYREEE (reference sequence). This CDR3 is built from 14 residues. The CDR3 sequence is CASSLRQGAYEQYF. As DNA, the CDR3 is TGTGCCAGCAGCTTACGACAGGGGGCCTACGAGCAGTACTTC.

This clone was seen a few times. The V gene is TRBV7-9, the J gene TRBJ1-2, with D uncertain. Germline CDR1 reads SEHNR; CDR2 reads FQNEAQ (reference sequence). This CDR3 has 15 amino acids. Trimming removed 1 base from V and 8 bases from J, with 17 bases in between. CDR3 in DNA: TGTGCCAGCAGCTTAGAGCGGAGGGTTGCCCTCGGCTACACCTTC. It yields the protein CASSLERRVALGYTF. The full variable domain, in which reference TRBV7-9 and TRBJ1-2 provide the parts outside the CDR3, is DTGVSQNPRHKITKRGQNVTFRCDPISEHNRLYWYRQTLGQGPEFLTYFQNEAQLEKSRLLSDRFSAERPKGSFSTLEIQRTEQGDSAMYLCASSLERRVALGYTFGSGTRLTVV.

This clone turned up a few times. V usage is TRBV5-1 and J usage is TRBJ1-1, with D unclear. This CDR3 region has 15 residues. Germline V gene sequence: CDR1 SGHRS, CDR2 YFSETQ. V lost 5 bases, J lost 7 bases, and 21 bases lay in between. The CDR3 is CASSLQPRSGREAFF. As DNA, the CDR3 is TGCGCCAGCAGTTTGCAACCGAGAAGTGGGCGTGAAGCTTTCTTT.

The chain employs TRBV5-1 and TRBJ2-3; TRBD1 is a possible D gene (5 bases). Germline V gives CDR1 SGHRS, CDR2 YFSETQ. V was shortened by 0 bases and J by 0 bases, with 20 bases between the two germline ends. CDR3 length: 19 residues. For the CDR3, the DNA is TGCGCCAGCAGCTTGGTTCCGCCAGGGATCTCCGATAGCACAGATACGCAGTATTTT. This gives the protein CASSLVPPGISDSTDTQYF.

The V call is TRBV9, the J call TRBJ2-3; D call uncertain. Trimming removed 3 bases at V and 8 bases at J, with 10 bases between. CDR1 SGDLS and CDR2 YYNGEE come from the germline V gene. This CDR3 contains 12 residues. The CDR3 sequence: CASSASKATQYF. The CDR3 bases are TGTGCCAGCAGCGCCTCAAAAGCTACGCAGTATTTT.